This TCR beta chain is drawn from a study of blood T cells in healthy people across ages. Study-level points and caveats: Versus aged donors, long-lived donors had higher diversity and more naive CD4+ cells.

Primers used in a second PCR of about 7 to 12 cycles were a sample-barcoded 5' primer and a J-beta primer mix. Any given sample supplied a minimum of 2.5 million CDR3-containing paired-end reads. One entry per CDR3 protein results from TCRdb running MiXCR on the 5' RACE reads. This table holds 1.5 million or so distinct CDR3 sequences, roughly 45% found once. In the case of this clonotype: Antigen specificity is unknown.

The CDR3 is 11 residues long. The germline CDR1 and CDR2 sequences are DFQATT and SNEGSKA (reference sequence). Trimming cost V 1 base and J 13 bases; bases outside gene matches: 3. Per sample, no less than 5 micrograms of total RNA were extracted. This receptor was taken from a woman between 18 and 29 years old in good health. The chain combines TRBV20-1 with TRBJ2-1; 8 bases map to TRBD2. Sequencing was done on a sample of blood. The CDR3 is CSARVGTRQFF. The CDR3 bases are TGCAGTGCTAGAGTCGGGACTAGACAGTTCTTC.